The 19 T cell receptor beta chains presented below share a single source sample, sequenced in a study of long-term antiretroviral therapy in people with HIV. Survey-level resolution applied to immunoSEQ assay v3.0. The protocol was immunoSEQ multiplex PCR, while the TCRdb copy is restricted to in-frame clones and leaves out a portion. This sample has roughly 22,000 clones; about 79% occur once, and the top ten carry less than 2.5%. This sample comprised unsorted PBMCs, obtained 3 years after starting antiretroviral therapy. These TCRs come from a man over 45 with HIV.

The V and J genes are TRBV11-3 and TRBJ1-1; the D is unclear. CDR3 length: 15 amino acids. Germline assignment: CDR1 SGHNT and CDR2 YENEEA. The V and J ends lost 0 bases and 1 base respectively, with 9 bases between them. This CDR3 reads CASSLDPGWNTEAFF. In DNA form, the CDR3 reads TGTGCCAGCAGCTTAGATCCGGGTTGGAACACTGAAGCTTTCTTT.

The V gene is TRBV7-8, the J gene TRBJ2-5, with a possible D match to TRBD1 (5 bases). The germline gives CDR1 SGHVS, CDR2 FQNEAQ. This CDR3 is built from 16 residues. V was cut by 5 bases and J by 1 base, with 17 bases left in between. The CDR3 is CASSPLRGALQETQYF. For the CDR3, the DNA is TGTGCCAGCAGCCCCCTTAGGGGCGCCCTCCAAGAGACCCAGTACTTC.

This sequence joins TRBV27 and TRBJ1-3; 7 bases map to TRBD1. The CDR3 runs to 14 residues. V was pared by 6 bases and J by 4 bases, with 6 bases of the junction left unmatched. Germline lookup yields CDR1 MNHEY and CDR2 SMNVEV (reference sequence). Here the CDR3 DNA reads TGTGCCAGCAGCCTAACAGGGGTCGGAAACACCATATATTTT. Translation gives CASSLTGVGNTIYF.

The genes are TRBV28 and TRBJ1-4; D is uncertain. This CDR3 has 15 amino acids. From germline, CDR1 is MDHEN and CDR2 SYDVKM. V dropped 2 bases and J dropped 4 bases, with 11 bases sitting between them. DNA for the CDR3: TGTGCCAGCAGTTTAGGAGGCGTGAGTAATGAAAAACTGTTTTTT. It codes for CASSLGGVSNEKLFF.

The chain has TRBV27 and TRBJ2-7; D could derive from TRBD1 or TRBD2 (5 bases each). From germline, CDR1 is MNHEY and CDR2 SMNVEV (reference sequence). The CDR3 sequence is 17 residues long. Trimming removed 3 bases from V and 4 bases from J, with 22 bases in between. The DNA of the CDR3 is TGTGCCAGCAGTTTTTCCCCAACTAGTGCCGGGGCTTACGAGCAGTACTTC. Amino acid sequence: CASSFSPTSAGAYEQYF.

This clone was recorded once. This rearrangement joins TRBV19 to TRBJ2-1, with 9 bases aligning to TRBD1. Trimming removed 5 bases from V and 4 bases from J; junction bases left unmatched: 6. This CDR3 region has 15 residues. Germline V lookup: CDR1 LNHDA, CDR2 SQIVND (reference sequence). This chain's CDR3 is CASSSRQGEYNEQFF. CDR3 nucleotides: TGTGCCAGTAGTTCAAGACAGGGGGAGTACAATGAGCAGTTCTTC.

The rearrangement links TRBV18 to TRBJ2-7; TRBD2 matches 8 bases. V was pared by 2 bases and J by 3 bases, with 3 bases of the junction left unmatched. The CDR3 spans 14 residues. Looked up from germline, CDR1 is KGHSH and CDR2 is LQKENI. CDR3 in amino acids: CASSPGTRVYEQYF. In nucleotides, the CDR3 is TGTGCCAGCTCACCAGGGACTAGGGTCTACGAGCAGTACTTC.

The CDR3 sequence: CSVQGVGDTQYF. The DNA for the CDR3 is TGCAGCGTCCAGGGCGTCGGGGATACGCAGTATTTT. The rearrangement uses TRBV29-1 and TRBJ2-3; TRBD1 is a possible D gene (5 bases). V shed 6 bases and J shed 6 bases, with 13 bases lying between them. This CDR3 has 12 residues. Germline CDR1 is SQVTM and CDR2 is ANQGSEA.

The chain recombines TRBV6-1 with TRBJ1-1; D possibly corresponds to TRBD1 (5 bases). Germline CDR1 reads MNHNS; CDR2 reads SASEGT. Trimming took 0 bases from V and 0 from J, leaving 14 bases between them. This CDR3 spans 17 amino acids. The CDR3 here is CASSEAFRVKVNTEAFF. CDR3 nucleotides: TGTGCCAGCAGTGAAGCCTTCAGGGTCAAGGTGAACACTGAAGCTTTCTTT.

The chain is built from TRBV27 and TRBJ2-7; 9 positions agree with TRBD1. The CDR3 totals 15 residues. The V and J ends lost 4 bases and 6 bases, in that order; junction bases with no gene match: 10. Germline V gene lookup returns CDR1 MNHEY and CDR2 SMNVEV (reference sequence). The chain's CDR3 is CASSYRGPTSREQYF. The CDR3 nucleotides read TGTGCCAGCAGTTACAGGGGGCCGACGTCCCGCGAGCAGTACTTC.

The rearrangement uses TRBV4-1 and TRBJ1-6; TRBD1 is a possible D gene (6 bases). CDR1 is MGHRA and CDR2 is YSYEKL in the germline V gene. V was clipped by 0 bases and J by 8 bases, with 11 bases between them. CDR3 length equals 15 residues. The CDR3 DNA follows: TGCGCCAGCAGCCAAGATCCCAGGGGTCATTCACCCCTCCACTTT. It encodes CASSQDPRGHSPLHF.

This clone was counted once. V is TRBV4-3 and J is TRBJ2-3; TRBD2 matches at 12 bases. The V and J ends lost 2 bases and 3 bases, in that order; junction bases with no gene match: 12. The CDR3 has 19 residues. Germline lookup yields CDR1 LGHNA and CDR2 YSLEER. The CDR3 coding sequence is TGCGCCAGCAGCCAAACCCTAGCGGGGGGGAATCTTGGTACAGATACGCAGTATTTT. Its translation: CASSQTLAGGNLGTDTQYF.

The rearrangement joins TRBV15 to TRBJ1-5, with TRBD1 matching 7 bases. Trimming cost V 5 bases and J 4 bases; bases outside gene matches: 8. Germline V gives CDR1 LNHNV, CDR2 YYDKDF (reference sequence). This CDR3 is built from 15 residues. CDR3 nucleotides: TGTGCCACCAGCGGTACAGGGGATCCTAATCAGCCCCAGCATTTT. It translates to CATSGTGDPNQPQHF.

The CDR3 region is CASRGQLSTDTQYF. CDR3 in DNA: TGTGCCAGCAGGGGACAGCTGAGCACAGATACGCAGTATTTT. V and J are TRBV6-6 and TRBJ2-3; 7 bases align to TRBD1. With 6 bases clipped from V and 0 bases from J, the junction kept 3 bases outside the gene matches. CDR1 and CDR2 from the germline V gene are MNHNY and SVGAGI (reference sequence). This CDR3 has 14 amino acids.

The V and J genes are TRBV30 and TRBJ1-5; D call uncertain. Germline-derived CDR1 and CDR2 are GTSNPN and SVGIG (reference sequence). This CDR3 is 13 amino acids long. V dropped 2 bases and J dropped 6 bases, with 11 bases sitting between them. CDR3: CAWSRVPGQPQHF. CDR3 DNA: TGTGCCTGGAGTAGGGTACCGGGTCAGCCCCAGCATTTT.

Only a few counts were recorded for this clone. The chain joins TRBV7-2 to TRBJ2-3; 7 bases agree with TRBD2. Trimming removed 2 bases from V and 12 bases from J; junction bases left unmatched: 5. The CDR3 is made up of 12 amino acids. CDR1 SGHTA and CDR2 FQGNSA come from the germline V gene. The CDR3 DNA reads as TGTGCCAGCAGCTTAATGGCGGGGGAACAGTATTTT. This gives the protein CASSLMAGEQYF.

This clone was recorded a few times. This chain uses TRBV5-1 with TRBJ1-2, with a tentative D call TRBD1 (5 bases). There are 12 residues in the CDR3. Trimming cost V 1 base and J 6 bases, with 7 bases left between them. Germline CDR1 and CDR2: SGHRS and YFSETQ. Here the CDR3 DNA reads TGCGCCAGCAGCTTGCAGGGAGATGGCTACACCTTC. This translates into CASSLQGDGYTF. The whole variable domain, remainder taken from reference TRBV5-1 and TRBJ1-2, is KAGVTQTPRYLIKTRGQQVTLSCSPISGHRSVSWYQQTPGQGLQFLFEYFSETQRNKGNFPGRFSGRQFSNSRSEMNVSTLELGDSALYLCASSLQGDGYTFGSGTRLTVV.

V usage is TRBV19 and J usage is TRBJ2-3; 10 bases line up with TRBD2. The CDR3 consists of 18 residues. The J segment lost 6 bases and the V segment lost 4 bases, leaving 16 bases of the junction unmatched. The V gene's germline CDR1 is LNHDA and CDR2 SQIVND (reference sequence). CDR3 bases: TGTGCCAGTAGTAAAGGCATTGTAGCGGGAGGTTGGTCGGATACGCAGTATTTT. Residues: CASSKGIVAGGWSDTQYF.

V gene TRBV19 combines with J gene TRBJ2-2; 7 bases line up with TRBD1. Per the germline V gene, CDR1 is LNHDA and CDR2 is SQIVND (reference sequence). CDR3 size: 15 residues. The V and J ends lost 10 bases and 3 bases, in that order; junction bases with no gene match: 11. The CDR3 DNA is TGTGCCACTACCGACAGGGACCTGGACACCGGGGAGCTGTTTTTT. Translating gives CATTDRDLDTGELFF.